This record concerns one T cell receptor beta chain sequence. Other DNA sequences from this sample encode an identical CDR3 as well. Unmatched junction bases numbered 3, after V lost 4 bases and J lost 0 bases. The CDR3 extends over 14 amino acids. From germline, CDR1 is SGHTA and CDR2 FQGNSA. Method: immunoSEQ multiplex PCR; TCRdb's copy keeps in-frame clones and lacks some. The profile shows some 94,000 clones, approximately 90% of them singletons. The record originates from a study of control samples from healthy donors and cancer patients. The sequencing input was blood. This sequence joins TRBV7-2 and TRBJ2-7; TRBD1 aligns across 7 bases. The receptor was derived from a woman in her fifties or sixties in good health. The CDR3 protein is CASSSRDSSYEQYF. Written as DNA, the CDR3 is TGTGCCAGCAGCTCCCGGGACAGCTCCTACGAGCAGTACTTC.